This T cell receptor (beta chain) originates from a study of T cells in localized non-small cell lung cancer. Regarding the study as a whole: Overall survival was longer when the density of T cells in the blood was higher.

TCRdb's copy holds only in-frame clones and misses some; the assay was immunoSEQ multiplex PCR. The sample shows tens of thousands of clones, about 83% of them seen only once. To note about this clone: Its antigen is not identified.

This TCR came from a female donor over 55 with stage II squamous cell lung carcinoma. The input for sequencing was peripheral blood, taken before any cancer treatment.

This CDR3 is CATSRVRTGPAEQYF. CDR3 nucleotide sequence: TGTGCCACCAGCAGAGTGCGGACAGGGCCTGCCGAGCAGTACTTC. J is TRBJ2-7 and V is TRBV15; the match to TRBD1 covers 8 bases. V was pared by 1 base and J by 6 bases, with 8 bases of the junction left unmatched. Germline loops: CDR1 LNHNV, CDR2 YYDKDF (reference sequence). The CDR3 runs 15 residues. The full variable domain, completed using reference TRBV15 and TRBJ2-7, is DAMVIQNPRYQVTQFGKPVTLSCSQTLNHNVMYWYQQKSSQAPKLLFHYYDKDFNNEADTPDNFQSRRPNTSFCFLDIRSPGLGDTAMYLCATSRVRTGPAEQYFGPGTRLTVT.